The source of this TCR beta chain is a study of shared clonotypes between healthy human individuals. Whole-study results and caveats: The sole specimen, blood, was sampled, and tissue repertoires likely differ.

On this clone itself: No antigen is known for it.

Only in-frame clones appear in the TCRdb table, and some are missing; sequencing was by immunoSEQ multiplex PCR. This table holds about 470,000 clones, roughly 77% found once. The sequenced sample was PBMCs. The receptor was derived from a woman aged 40 to 50 in good health. Some clones in this sample may be carry-over from other donors' samples.

The CDR3 loop is CASSFTGGRDEQFF. In DNA, the CDR3 is TGTGCCAGCAGTTTTACGGGGGGGAGGGATGAGCAGTTCTTC. The chain recombines TRBV28 with TRBJ2-1, with TRBD2 matching 8 bases. Germline V gene sequence: CDR1 MDHEN, CDR2 SYDVKM. J gave up 8 bases and V 3 bases, and 6 bases lay outside the gene matches. This CDR3 comprises 14 residues.